This TCR beta chain was observed in a study of Graves' ophthalmopathy and Graves' hyperthyroidism. Whole-study results and caveats: Also, most clonotypes expanded in the thyroid above 0.001 frequency appeared in blood. For predicting ophthalmopathy progression, the model had 60% to 71% sensitivity and roughly 72% specificity. Discriminating ophthalmopathy from stable hyperthyroidism, a 13-signature model attained a sensitivity of approximately 90% and a specificity of around 77%.

On this clonotype itself: Antigen specificity is unknown.

This CDR3 has 16 residues. With 0 bases removed from V and 2 bases from J, the gap between germline ends came to 14 bases. Germline assignment: CDR1 MNHEY and CDR2 SVGAGI. Each hyperthyroidism patient was newly diagnosed, with under 2 months' duration, and aged 18 to 65. The study amplified TCR beta CDR3 regions using RNA transcripts. First-round RT-PCR employed HTBI primers, with a second-round multiplex PCR after it. TCRdb reprocessed the multiplex PCR reads via MiXCR and lists one record per CDR3 protein. Of roughly 420,000 distinct CDR3 sequences listed, around 21% were seen once; the top ten hold around 3%.

J is TRBJ2-7 and V is TRBV6-5, with D possibly being TRBD1 (6 bases). This clonotype originated in a woman aged 18-29 years with stable Graves' hyperthyroidism. Material for sequencing was peripheral blood. The CDR3 reads CASSYSASGVAYEQYF. The DNA of the CDR3 is TGTGCCAGCAGTTACTCGGCGTCAGGGGTAGCCTACGAGCAGTACTTC.